This TCR beta chain emerged from a study of blood T cell repertoires in COVID-19. About the study: The origin of the acute and convalescent COVID-19 samples was the United States, Italy and Spain. The analysed material was cDNA or gDNA that came from T cells, B-cell-depleted T cells, or PBMCs.

The germline CDR1 and CDR2 sequences are SGHVS and FQNEAQ. Trimming took 0 bases from V and 4 from J; bases not matched to a gene: 14. The CDR3 loop spans 18 amino acids. The authors' processing: Using reference gene primer amplification, nucleated cell counts were estimated. Sequencing used immunoSEQ multiplex PCR; TCRdb keeps in-frame clones, though not all of them. V and J calls and clone size are as listed in that table; D and trimming were resolved from the DNA. In the table there are about 67,000 clones, about four fifths of which are singletons. The chain is built from TRBV7-8 and TRBJ2-7, with TRBD1 matching over 8 bases. The receptor was derived from a woman in her sixties or seventies with acute or convalescent COVID-19. Sample: peripheral blood. CDR3 sequence (DNA): TGTGCCAGCAGCTTAGCTGGACAGGGAAATTTGCGACTTTACGAGCAGTACTTC. It specifies CASSLAGQGNLRLYEQYF.